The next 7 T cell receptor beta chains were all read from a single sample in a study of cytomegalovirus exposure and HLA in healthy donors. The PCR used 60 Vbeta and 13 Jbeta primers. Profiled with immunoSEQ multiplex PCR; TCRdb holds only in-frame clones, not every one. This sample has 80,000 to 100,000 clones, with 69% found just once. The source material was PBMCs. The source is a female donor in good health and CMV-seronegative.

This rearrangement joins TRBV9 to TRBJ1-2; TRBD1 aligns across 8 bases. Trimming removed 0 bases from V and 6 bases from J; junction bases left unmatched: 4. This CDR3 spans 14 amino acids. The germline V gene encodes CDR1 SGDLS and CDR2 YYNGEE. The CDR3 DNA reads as TGTGCCAGCAGCGTAGGCCCAGGGGGCGATGGCTACACCTTC. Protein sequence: CASSVGPGGDGYTF.

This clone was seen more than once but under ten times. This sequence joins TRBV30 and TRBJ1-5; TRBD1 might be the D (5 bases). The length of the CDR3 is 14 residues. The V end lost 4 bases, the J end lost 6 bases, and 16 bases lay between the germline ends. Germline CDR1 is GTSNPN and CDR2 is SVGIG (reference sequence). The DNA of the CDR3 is TGTGCCTGGAACTTAAAGCAGGGCGGTCAGCCCCAGCATTTT. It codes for CAWNLKQGGQPQHF. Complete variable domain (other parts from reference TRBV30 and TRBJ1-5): SQTIHQWPATLVQPVGSPLSLECTVEGTSNPNLYWYRQAAGRGLQLLFYSVGIGQISSEVPQNLSASRPQDRQFILSSKKLLLSDSGFYLCAWNLKQGGQPQHFGDGTRLSIL.

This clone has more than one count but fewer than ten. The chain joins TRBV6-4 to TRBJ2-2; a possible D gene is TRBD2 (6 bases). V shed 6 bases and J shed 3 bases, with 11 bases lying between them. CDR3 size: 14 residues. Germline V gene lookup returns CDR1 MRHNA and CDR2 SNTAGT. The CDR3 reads CASSPGVDTGELFF. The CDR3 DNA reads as TGTGCCAGCAGCCCGGGGGTTGACACCGGGGAGCTGTTTTTT.

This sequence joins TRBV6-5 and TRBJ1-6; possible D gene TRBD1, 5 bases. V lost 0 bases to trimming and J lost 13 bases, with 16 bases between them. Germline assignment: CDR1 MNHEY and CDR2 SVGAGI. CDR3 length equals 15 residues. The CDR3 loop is CASSYSTHSPGPLHF. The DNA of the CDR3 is TGTGCCAGCAGTTACTCTACACACAGTCCAGGGCCCCTCCACTTT.

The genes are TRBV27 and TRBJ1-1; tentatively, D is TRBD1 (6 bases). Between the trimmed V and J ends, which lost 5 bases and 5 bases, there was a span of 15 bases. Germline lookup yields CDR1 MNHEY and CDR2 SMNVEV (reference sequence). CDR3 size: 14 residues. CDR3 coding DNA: TGTGCCAGCAGTCTCGGACAGCGGGGGACTGAAGCTTTCTTT. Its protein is CASSLGQRGTEAFF.

The chain's CDR3 is CASSLRGDGGNEKLFF. CDR3 DNA: TGTGCCAGCAGCTTACGTGGGGACGGGGGGAATGAAAAACTGTTTTTT. V gene TRBV5-8 combines with J gene TRBJ1-4, with TRBD1 as a possible D gene (5 bases). Germline assignment: CDR1 SGHTS and CDR2 YDEGEE. CDR3 length equals 16 residues. V lost 2 bases, J lost 5 bases, and 16 bases lay in between.

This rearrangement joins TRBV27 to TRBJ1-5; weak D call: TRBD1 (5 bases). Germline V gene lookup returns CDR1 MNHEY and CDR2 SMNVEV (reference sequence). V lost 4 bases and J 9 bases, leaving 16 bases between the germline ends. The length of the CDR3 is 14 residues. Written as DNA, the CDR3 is TGTGCCAGCAGTTCCAGGGATCCCCTGGGGCCCCAGCATTTT. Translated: CASSSRDPLGPQHF.